The 29 T cell receptor beta chains below were found in one sample sequenced in a study of cytomegalovirus exposure and HLA in healthy donors. 13 Jbeta primers and 60 Vbeta primers were used for the PCR. Repertoires were generated with immunoSEQ multiplex PCR, while TCRdb's copy carries only in-frame clones and drops some. The sample contains some 52,000 clones, 73% of which appear only once. Sequencing was carried out using PBMCs. The source is a man younger than 35 in good health and CMV-seronegative.

V usage is TRBV10-2 and J usage is TRBJ2-1; 11 bases agree with TRBD2. The trim removed 5 bases at V and 8 bases at J, leaving 5 bases unmatched. The CDR3 has 14 amino acids. The germline V gene has CDR1 WSHSY and CDR2 SAAADI. The CDR3 DNA is TGCGCCAGCAGTACTAGCGGGAGAGGCGATGAGCAGTTCTTC. Amino acids: CASSTSGRGDEQFF.

The V call is TRBV14, the J call TRBJ1-3, with D possibly being TRBD1 (6 bases). Trimming took off 4 bases at V and 1 base at J, with 17 bases between the two ends. There are 17 residues in the CDR3. CDR1 is SGHDN, CDR2 FVKESK, per germline. The CDR3 DNA reads TGTGCCAGCAGCCGCCGGAGTGGGGGGGCATCTGGAAACACCATATATTTT. Residues: CASSRRSGGASGNTIYF.

V is TRBV28 and J is TRBJ1-5; the D gene is possibly TRBD1 (6 bases). The CDR3 runs to 12 residues. The germline V gene encodes CDR1 MDHEN and CDR2 SYDVKM. Trimming shortened V by 8 bases and J by 4 bases, and 9 bases separated the two germline ends. CDR3 bases: TGTGCCAGCTGGACAGCTAATCAGCCCCAGCATTTT. Amino acid sequence: CASWTANQPQHF.

The rearrangement joins TRBV4-2 to TRBJ2-7; 11 nucleotides match TRBD2. Germline CDR1 reads LGHNA; CDR2 reads YNFKEQ. This CDR3 is 16 amino acids long. J was trimmed by 3 bases and V by 0 bases; bases with no gene match: 4. CDR3 nucleotides: TGTGCCAGCAGCCAAGATGGTAGCGGGAGGGACTACGAGCAGTACTTC. Its translation is CASSQDGSGRDYEQYF.

The V and J genes are TRBV19 and TRBJ2-7; 9 positions agree with TRBD1. V lost 8 bases and J lost 6; bases outside the gene matches: 8. Germline values: CDR1 LNHDA, CDR2 SQIVND (reference sequence). CDR3 length: 13 residues. The CDR3 region is CASSGTGYFEQYF. In DNA form, the CDR3 reads TGTGCCAGTTCCGGGACAGGGTACTTCGAGCAGTACTTC.

This clone rates as medium-sized (0.01 to 0.1%). V and J are TRBV6-5 and TRBJ2-3; 11 bases fit TRBD2. The CDR3 has 14 amino acids. The J segment lost 3 bases and the V segment lost 8 bases, leaving 4 bases of the junction unmatched. Per germline, CDR1 MNHEY and CDR2 SVGAGI. CDR3: CASRTSGLTDTQYF. CDR3 in DNA: TGTGCCAGCCGGACTAGCGGGTTGACAGATACGCAGTATTTT.

The chain employs TRBV7-2 and TRBJ2-1, with TRBD1 matching over 10 bases. Germline CDR1 SGHTA, CDR2 FQGNSA. The CDR3 has 15 amino acids. With V trimmed by 5 bases and J by 6 bases, 7 bases remained unmatched. CDR3 loop: CASSNDRGRVNEQFF. DNA for the CDR3: TGTGCCAGCAGCAACGACAGGGGGCGCGTCAATGAGCAGTTCTTC.

This clone was counted between two and nine times. The rearrangement joins TRBV6-5 to TRBJ2-1, with TRBD2 matching 12 bases. The CDR3 has 16 amino acids. CDR1 and CDR2 (germline): MNHEY, SVGAGI. V lost 6 bases and J lost 4; bases outside the gene matches: 7. CDR3 bases: TGTGCCAGCAGGTACACCGGACTAGCGGGATACAATGAGCAGTTCTTC. Translated, it gives CASRYTGLAGYNEQFF.

This chain joins TRBV28 and TRBJ2-1; TRBD1 matches at 8 bases. This CDR3 spans 15 amino acids. The germline V gene has CDR1 MDHEN and CDR2 SYDVKM. V was pared by 6 bases and J by 7 bases, with 11 bases of the junction left unmatched. CDR3 sequence: CASSTRQGARNEQFF. CDR3 nucleotide sequence: TGTGCCAGCAGCACACGCCAGGGGGCGAGGAATGAGCAGTTCTTC.

There are a few counts of this clone. The chain recombines TRBV29-1 with TRBJ2-2; a weak D match, TRBD1 (6 bases). The CDR3 extends over 16 amino acids. The germline CDR1 and CDR2 sequences are SQVTM and ANQGSEA. The ends were cut back, 7 bases at V and 4 bases at J, with 22 bases in the middle. The CDR3 bases are TGCAGCGCCCAGGGGCGACAGGCCTACCCCACCGGGGAGCTGTTTTTT. It encodes CSAQGRQAYPTGELFF.

V and J are TRBV7-9 and TRBJ1-2; TRBD1 matches 7 bases. The junction had 2 bases not matched to a gene; V was cut back by 0 bases and J by 4 bases. The CDR3 extends over 14 amino acids. Germline CDR1 is SEHNR and CDR2 is FQNEAQ (reference sequence). The CDR3 region is CASSLAGGAYGYTF. The CDR3 DNA follows: TGTGCCAGCAGCTTAGCAGGGGGCGCCTATGGCTACACCTTC.

This clone has just one count. The chain recombines TRBV9 with TRBJ1-1; 7 bases fit TRBD1. The CDR3 is 16 amino acids. J lost 3 bases, V lost 3 bases, and 11 bases had no gene match. Germline CDR1 reads SGDLS; CDR2 reads YYNGEE. This chain's CDR3 is CASSARNTGAYTEAFF. For the CDR3, the DNA is TGTGCCAGCAGCGCCCGAAACACAGGGGCGTACACTGAAGCTTTCTTT.

This chain joins TRBV4-2 and TRBJ2-1, with 7 positions matching TRBD2. This CDR3 is built from 15 residues. Germline V gene sequence: CDR1 LGHNA, CDR2 YNFKEQ. The trim removed 0 bases at V and 6 bases at J, leaving 5 bases unmatched. CDR3 protein: CASSQEAGAPNEQFF. The CDR3 DNA is TGTGCCAGCAGCCAAGAGGCGGGAGCGCCCAATGAGCAGTTCTTC.

This clone was found a few times. The J gene is TRBJ1-1, the V gene TRBV28, with no clear D. CDR1 MDHEN and CDR2 SYDVKM come from the germline V gene. CDR3 length: 13 amino acids. Trimming left V 8 bases short and J 3 bases short, with 13 bases between. CDR3 in amino acids: CASRSYSDTEAFF. CDR3 coding DNA: TGTGCCAGCCGAAGTTATTCGGACACTGAAGCTTTCTTT.

In its sample, this clone was seen a few times. The chain has TRBV25-1 and TRBJ1-2; no definite D call. This CDR3 contains 15 residues. V lost 7 bases, J lost 0 bases, and 15 bases lay in between. Germline-derived CDR1 and CDR2 are MGHDK and SYGVNS. The CDR3 bases are TGTGCCAGCATGGGGAGGGCCCGTTCTAACTATGGCTACACCTTC. Encoded protein: CASMGRARSNYGYTF.

This CDR3 reads CASSHSRDILNTEAFF. The CDR3 nucleotides are TGTGCCAGCAGCCATTCCCGAGACATTTTGAACACTGAAGCTTTCTTT. The V call is TRBV5-6, the J call TRBJ1-1, with D hard to call. From germline, CDR1 is SGHDT and CDR2 YYEEEE. The V end was cut by 4 bases, the J end by 0 bases, with 16 bases between. This CDR3 spans 16 amino acids.

Only a few counts were recorded for this clone. V and J are TRBV4-1 and TRBJ2-1, with 12 positions matching TRBD2. From germline, CDR1 is MGHRA and CDR2 YSYEKL. This CDR3 has 17 amino acids. Trimming took 0 bases from V and 8 from J; bases not matched to a gene: 8. CDR3 amino acids: CASSQDLASGRGDEQFF. The CDR3 region has the DNA TGCGCCAGCAGCCAAGATCTGGCTAGCGGGAGGGGGGATGAGCAGTTCTTC.

This clone turned up a few times. The rearrangement joins TRBV29-1 to TRBJ2-3; 14 bases are shared with TRBD2. The V gene's germline CDR1 is SQVTM and CDR2 ANQGSEA. J gave up 6 bases and V 6 bases, and 5 bases lay outside the gene matches. The length of the CDR3 is 14 residues. The CDR3 spells CSVGLAGAIDTQYF. The CDR3 DNA sequence: TGCAGCGTGGGACTAGCGGGAGCGATCGATACGCAGTATTTT.

The chain carries TRBV9 and TRBJ2-3; TRBD1 matches at 7 bases. The V and J ends lost 2 bases and 1 base, in that order; junction bases with no gene match: 1. This CDR3 is built from 14 residues. CDR1 SGDLS and CDR2 YYNGEE come from the germline V gene. The CDR3 DNA follows: TGTGCCAGCAGCGTGGGACAGCGCACAGATACGCAGTATTTT. Amino acids: CASSVGQRTDTQYF.

CDR3 sequence reads: CASRGQGGETQYF. The CDR3 bases are TGTGCCAGCAGAGGACAGGGTGGAGAGACCCAGTACTTC. The genes are TRBV6-6 and TRBJ2-5, with TRBD1 identical over 8 bases. Germline V lookup: CDR1 MNHNY, CDR2 SVGAGI (reference sequence). This CDR3 comprises 13 residues. Trimming cost V 6 bases and J 4 bases; bases outside gene matches: 4.

The V and J genes are TRBV2 and TRBJ1-1; D is undetermined. Germline values: CDR1 SNHLY, CDR2 FYNNEI. This CDR3 region has 12 residues. Trimming removed 8 bases at V and 6 bases at J, with 13 bases between. The DNA of the CDR3 is TGTGCCAGCTCGACGGAGGTGTCTGAAGCTTTCTTT. It codes for CASSTEVSEAFF.

The rearrangement links TRBV19 to TRBJ1-1; D is perhaps TRBD1 (6 bases). Per germline, CDR1 LNHDA and CDR2 SQIVND (reference sequence). This CDR3 is 14 amino acids long. Trimming stripped 4 bases from V and 1 base from J, with 10 bases between. DNA for the CDR3: TGTGCCAGTAGTAAAGACAGGCCGAACACTGAAGCTTTCTTT. Translated: CASSKDRPNTEAFF.

This clone has only one observation. The chain uses TRBV4-3 and TRBJ2-7; TRBD2 matches 7 bases. Per the germline V gene, CDR1 is LGHNA and CDR2 is YSLEER. J was trimmed by 0 bases and V by 1 base; bases with no gene match: 3. The CDR3 sequence is 15 residues long. The CDR3 protein is CASSQVRDYSYEQYF. The CDR3 nucleotides are TGCGCCAGCAGCCAAGTAAGGGACTACTCCTACGAGCAGTACTTC.

In regard to this clone: An end of the junction differs from the germline gene, which may be a read error. This sequence joins TRBV7-7 and TRBJ1-3; the D is unclear. Germline loops: CDR1 SSHAT, CDR2 FNYEAQ (reference sequence). The CDR3 totals 15 residues. CDR3 nucleotides: TGTGCTAGCAGTCCCGCAAACAGCCCGTCCGGCACCATATATTTT. This encodes CASSPANSPSGTIYF.

This clone appeared a few times. The chain has TRBV6-5 and TRBJ2-2; D is possibly TRBD1 (5 bases). Germline V gives CDR1 MNHEY, CDR2 SVGAGI. V gave up 6 bases and J gave up 5 bases, with 13 bases separating them. This CDR3 contains 14 residues. CDR3 residues: CASSPRGRTGELFF. In DNA, the CDR3 is TGTGCCAGCAGCCCTAGGGGCAGGACCGGGGAGCTGTTTTTT.

The chain links TRBV7-3 to TRBJ1-1; weak D call: TRBD1 (6 bases). Trimming stripped 5 bases from V and 3 bases from J, with 13 bases between. The CDR3 loop spans 14 amino acids. From germline, CDR1 is SGHTA and CDR2 FQGTGA. CDR3 in amino acids: CASSPRGGDTEAFF. CDR3 nucleotides: TGTGCCAGCAGCCCAAGGGGGGGGGACACTGAAGCTTTCTTT.

The genes are TRBV7-2 and TRBJ2-3, with a possible D match to TRBD2 (5 bases). The length of the CDR3 is 15 residues. Per the germline V gene, CDR1 is SGHTA and CDR2 is FQGNSA. V was trimmed by 0 bases and J by 0 bases, leaving 7 bases between them. CDR3 region: CASSLAGGSTDTQYF. The CDR3 nucleotides are TGTGCCAGCAGCTTAGCCGGAGGTAGCACAGATACGCAGTATTTT. Combining the CDR3 with reference TRBV7-2 and TRBJ2-3 gives the whole variable domain GAGVSQSPSNKVTEKGKDVELRCDPISGHTALYWYRQSLGQGLEFLIYFQGNSAPDKSGLPSDRFSAERTGGSVSTLTIQRTQQEDSAVYLCASSLAGGSTDTQYFGPGTRLTVL.

The V gene is TRBV7-9, the J gene TRBJ2-7, with a possible D match to TRBD2 (6 bases). The CDR3 runs to 12 residues. V shed 8 bases and J shed 3 bases, with 11 bases lying between them. Germline V gives CDR1 SEHNR, CDR2 FQNEAQ (reference sequence). CDR3 protein: CASSGAGYEQYF. For the CDR3, the DNA is TGTGCCAGCTCTGGAGCGGGCTACGAGCAGTACTTC.

The gene calls are TRBV27 and TRBJ2-1, with D maybe TRBD1 (5 bases). Germline CDR1 is MNHEY and CDR2 is SMNVEV (reference sequence). This CDR3 contains 13 residues. V was trimmed by 4 bases and J by 4 bases, leaving 8 bases between them. The CDR3 here is CASSSRQYNEQFF. In DNA form, the CDR3 reads TGTGCCAGCAGTTCCCGACAGTACAATGAGCAGTTCTTC.